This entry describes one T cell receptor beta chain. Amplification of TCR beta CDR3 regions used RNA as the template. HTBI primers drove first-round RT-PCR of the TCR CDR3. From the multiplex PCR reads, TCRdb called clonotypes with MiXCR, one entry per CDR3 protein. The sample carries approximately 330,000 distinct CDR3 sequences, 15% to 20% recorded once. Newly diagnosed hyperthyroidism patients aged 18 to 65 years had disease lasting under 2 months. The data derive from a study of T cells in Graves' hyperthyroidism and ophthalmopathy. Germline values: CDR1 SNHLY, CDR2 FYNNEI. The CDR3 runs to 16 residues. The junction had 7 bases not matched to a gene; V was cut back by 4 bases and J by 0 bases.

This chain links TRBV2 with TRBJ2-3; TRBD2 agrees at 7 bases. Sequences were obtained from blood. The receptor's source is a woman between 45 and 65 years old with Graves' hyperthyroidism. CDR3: CASSGGGGISTDTQYF. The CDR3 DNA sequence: TGTGCCAGCAGTGGGGGGGGGGGGATTAGCACAGATACGCAGTATTTT.